Sequencing of this TCR beta chain was carried out in a study of tumor and adjacent non-tumor tissue in lung cancer. At the level of the study: There were some 11 adenocarcinoma, a couple of squamous cell carcinoma and 1 small cell lung cancer cases. Aged roughly 31 to 85 years, patients included fewer than 11 men and 4 to 6 women with stage I to III disease.

A modified ARM-PCR protocol with three rounds of nested PCR amplified TCRbeta. Each CDR3 protein is one row after TCRdb ran MiXCR on the multiplex PCR reads. The table shows about 80,000 distinct CDR3 sequences, with over 75% occurring only once. Study results and caveats: Patients with more diverse tumor TCRs had worse survival. Normal lung showed higher cumulative top 100 clone frequency than tumor.

Germline CDR1 DFQATT, CDR2 SNEGSKA (reference sequence). Counting both end residues, the CDR3 totals 14 amino acids. RNA was extracted from bulk tissue without any cell sorting. A remark on this clonotype: Its antigen is undetermined. In this CDR3 the conserved last residue, phenylalanine or tryptophan, is missing, so a read error is likely. The limits of the CDR3 on the DNA are not certain, so only TCRdb's listed CDR3 is given.

V is TRBV20-1 and J is TRBJ2-7; the table calls TRBD1, which could not be checked here. The specimen sequenced was lung tumor tissue. This clonotype originated in a woman in her 50s with non-small cell lung cancer. The CDR3 here is CSANSEGTGYEQYL.